Listed below are T cell receptor beta chains from one sample, sequenced in a study of regulatory T cells in long-lasting Graves disease. One entry per CDR3 protein results from TCRdb running MiXCR on the multiplex PCR reads. The sample has around 450,000 distinct CDR3 sequences, roughly a fifth seen once. The material sequenced was peripheral blood mononuclear cells (PBMCs), taken when the disease was refractory, from a patient treated with antithyroid drugs. The receptors originated from a female donor with Graves disease. Each CDR3 is given with its conserved first and last residue. D genes are given only for firm matches. Clone size is stated in some rows and not others, as once, few, many or a class when expanded.

J gene | V gene | clone size | D gene | CDR3 protein | CDR3 DNA
TRBJ2-5 | TRBV24-1 | many | - | CATSDLGREGVRETQYF | TGTGCCACCAGTGATTTGGGAAGAGAGGGAGTTCGTGAGACCCAGTACTTC
TRBJ2-5 | TRBV20-1 | few | - | CSVPERQETQYF | TGCAGTGTCCCTGAGAGGCAAGAGACCCAGTACTTC
TRBJ1-6 | TRBV12-3/TRBV12-4 | few | - | CASSSGLLSPLHF | TGTGCCAGCAGTTCAGGGTTGCTATCACCCCTCCACTTT
TRBJ1-2 | TRBV30 | - | TRBD1 | CAWSVPRTGGAYGYTF | TGTGCCTGGAGTGTACCCCGGACAGGGGGCGCCTATGGCTACACCTTC
TRBJ1-2 | TRBV7-6 | - | - | CASSPFFFRDF | TGTGCCAGCAGTCCTTTTTTTTTCAGGGACTTC
TRBJ1-2 | TRBV7-9 | many | TRBD1 | CASSPGQGGGYTF | TGTGCCAGCAGCCCTGGACAGGGTGGTGGCTACACCTTC
TRBJ1-1 | TRBV19 | - | - | CASHRGNTWNTEAFF | TGTGCCAGCCACCGAGGGAATACTTGGAACACTGAAGCTTTCTTT
TRBJ2-5 | TRBV29-1 | many | TRBD2 | CSVGPSGGEETQYF | TGCAGCGTTGGCCCTAGCGGGGGGGAAGAGACCCAGTACTTC
TRBJ1-6 | TRBV7-8 | - | - | CASSPRLILSRHNSPLHF | TGTGCCAGCAGCCCCCGACTCATCCTCAGCCGTCATAATTCACCCCTCCACTTT
TRBJ1-6 | TRBV28 | - | TRBD1 | CASRSTGASPLHF | TGTGCCAGCAGGAGTACAGGGGCCTCACCCCTCCACTTT
TRBJ2-1 | TRBV2 | - | TRBD2 | CASSSLAGGPSEQFF | TGTGCCAGCAGTTCACTAGCGGGAGGGCCTAGTGAGCAGTTCTTC
TRBJ1-2 | TRBV7-9 | - | TRBD1 | CASSSDRGLGYTF | TGTGCCAGCAGCTCCGACAGGGGCCTAGGCTACACCTTC
TRBJ2-6 | TRBV7-9 | - | TRBD2 | CASSFTGTTGANVLTF | TGTGCCAGCAGCTTCACGGGGACTACTGGGGCCAACGTCCTGACTTTC
TRBJ2-6 | TRBV29-1 | - | TRBD1 | CSVEPQGENVLTF | TGCAGCGTTGAACCGCAGGGGGAGAACGTCCTGACTTTC
TRBJ2-5 | TRBV2 | many | TRBD2 | CASSEGGGLNWPQYF | TGTGCCAGCAGTGAAGGGGGGGGACTAAATTGGCCCCAGTACTTC
TRBJ2-5 | TRBV3-1 | - | TRBD2 | CASSQTSGLRETQYF | TGTGCCAGCAGCCAGACTAGCGGGCTACGGGAGACCCAGTACTTC
TRBJ2-1 | TRBV27 | once | - | CASLHRNEQFF | TGTGCCAGCCTCCATCGAAATGAGCAGTTCTTC
TRBJ2-2 | TRBV28 | many | - | CASLKWGPNTGELFF | TGTGCCTCGCTAAAGTGGGGTCCGAACACCGGGGAGCTGTTTTTT
TRBJ2-1 | TRBV20-1 | - | TRBD2 | CSVSGGYNEQFF | TGCAGTGTTTCGGGAGGCTACAATGAGCAGTTCTTC
TRBJ1-1 | TRBV20-1 | many | - | CSARGAGSRNTEAFF | TGCAGTGCTAGAGGAGCAGGGAGTAGAAACACTGAAGCTTTCTTT
TRBJ1-5 | TRBV24-1 | - | TRBD1 | CATMAGQGDQPQHF | TGTGCCACCATGGCCGGGCAGGGGGATCAGCCCCAGCATTTT
TRBJ1-6 | TRBV14 | many | TRBD1 | CASSQALGTGESYNSPLHF | TGTGCCAGCAGCCAAGCTTTGGGGACAGGGGAATCCTATAATTCACCCCTCCACTTT
TRBJ2-2 | TRBV7-3 | - | - | CASSDSRVGELFF | TGTGCCAGCAGCGACAGCCGTGTCGGGGAGCTGTTTTTT
TRBJ2-5 | TRBV24-1 | many | TRBD1 | CATRGQGRKETQYF | TGTGCCACCAGAGGACAGGGGAGGAAGGAGACCCAGTACTTC
TRBJ1-4 | TRBV5-1 | - | - | CASSLEGGVGEKLFF | TGCGCCAGCAGCTTGGAGGGGGGCGTCGGTGAAAAACTGTTTTTT
TRBJ2-7 | TRBV20-1 | - | - | CSARGGDTYEQYF | TGCAGTGCTCGAGGGGGGGATACCTACGAGCAGTACTTC
TRBJ1-1 | TRBV6-1 | many | TRBD1 | CASSWTGANTEAFF | TGTGCCAGCTCTTGGACAGGGGCGAACACTGAAGCTTTCTTT
TRBJ2-7 | TRBV5-8 | few | TRBD1 | CASASTGGAYEQYF | TGTGCCAGCGCAAGTACAGGGGGCGCCTACGAGCAGTACTTC
TRBJ1-2 | TRBV19 | many | TRBD1 | CASSGGDSLGDYGYTF | TGTGCCAGTAGTGGCGGGGACAGCCTCGGAGACTATGGCTACACCTTC
TRBJ1-5 | TRBV20-1 | many | TRBD1 | CSATIGTGSNQPQHF | TGCAGTGCTACGATCGGGACAGGGTCCAATCAGCCCCAGCATTTT
TRBJ2-1 | TRBV28 | - | - | CASRLWGVEGGEQFF | TGTGCCAGCAGGCTTTGGGGGGTGGAGGGTGGCGAGCAGTTCTTC
TRBJ1-6 | TRBV28 | many | - | CASSSHHRDSPLHF | TGTGCCAGCAGTTCACACCACAGGGATTCACCCCTCCACTTT
TRBJ2-5 | TRBV28 | many | TRBD2 | CASRGASAGGIEETQYF | TGTGCCAGCAGGGGGGCTTCAGCGGGGGGTATCGAAGAGACCCAGTACTTC
TRBJ1-1 | TRBV20-1 | many | TRBD1 | CSARPDRDTEAFF | TGCAGTGCTAGACCTGACAGGGACACTGAAGCTTTCTTT
TRBJ1-5 | TRBV19 | - | - | CASSALRNQPQHF | TGTGCCAGTAGTGCCTTAAGGAATCAGCCCCAGCATTTT
TRBJ2-7 | TRBV10-3 | many | TRBD2 | CAIKSLAGGPTAYEQYF | TGTGCCATCAAGTCGCTAGCGGGAGGACCAACGGCCTACGAGCAGTACTTC
TRBJ2-7 | TRBV28 | few | TRBD2 | CASSGGAPGEQYF | TGTGCCAGCAGCGGGGGGGCCCCTGGCGAGCAGTACTTC
TRBJ1-4 | TRBV7-6 | - | - | CASSLKLSDFRANEKLFF | TGTGCCAGCAGCCTAAAGTTATCAGACTTTAGGGCTAATGAAAAACTGTTTTTT
TRBJ2-6 | TRBV19 | few | - | CATKLRGANVLTF | TGTGCCACTAAGTTACGAGGGGCCAACGTCCTGACTTTC
TRBJ2-5 | TRBV20-1 | - | - | CSARDWTGQETQYF | TGCAGTGCTAGAGATTGGACGGGTCAAGAGACCCAGTACTTC
TRBJ2-4 | TRBV5-6 | many | TRBD2 | CASSYTPGLAGPLAKNIQYF | TGTGCCAGCAGCTACACTCCGGGACTAGCAGGGCCCTTAGCCAAAAACATTCAGTACTTC
TRBJ2-7 | TRBV28 | many | TRBD1 | CASDTGTVTYEQYF | TGTGCCAGCGACACCGGGACAGTGACCTACGAGCAGTACTTC
TRBJ2-6 | TRBV5-1 | - | - | CASGAGTSGANVLTF | TGCGCCAGCGGCGCGGGGACTTCTGGGGCCAACGTCCTGACTTTC
TRBJ2-7 | TRBV19 | few | TRBD1 | CASSIPGQTYEQYF | TGTGCCAGTAGCATTCCGGGACAGACCTACGAGCAGTACTTC
TRBJ2-3 | TRBV7-9 | - | - | CASSSKVEDTQYF | TGTGCCAGCAGCAGTAAAGTAGAAGATACGCAGTATTTT